The sequence of this T cell receptor (beta chain) was determined in a study of cytomegalovirus exposure and HLA in healthy donors. Trimming cost V 10 bases and J 7 bases; bases outside gene matches: 7. Germline-derived CDR1 and CDR2 are MNHEY and SVGAGI. The CDR3 spans 13 residues. In the case of this clone: Its target is unknown.

General study findings and limits: CMV antigen specificity of three CMV-associated chains was confirmed in vitro.

Samples came from healthy bone marrow donors. This PCR relied on a set of 60 Vbeta primers and 13 Jbeta primers. In the source study's methods: Approximately 11 million of the roughly 77 million unique TCR beta chains counted in a later analysis were shared. TCRdb's copy holds only in-frame clones and misses some; the assay was immunoSEQ multiplex PCR. That table supplies the V and J calls and clone size; D and trimming were determined from the DNA. The table records roughly 160,000 clones, about four fifths of them present only once. The TCR comes from a woman in her forties or fifties in good health and CMV-seronegative. V is TRBV6-5 and J is TRBJ1-4; 9 bases fit TRBD1. Sequenced input: PBMCs. CDR3 protein: CATQDRGGEKLFF. In DNA form, the CDR3 reads TGTGCCACTCAGGACAGGGGAGGTGAAAAACTGTTTTTT.